This TCR beta chain was identified during a study of T cell responses to AZD1222 COVID-19 vaccine. Sequencing was performed with immunoSEQ multiplex PCR; in TCRdb, only in-frame clones are kept and a portion is missing. This table holds about 130,000 clones, over 70% found once. General study findings and limits: Spike-wide vaccine-associated CD4 TCRs dominated at 160-218 and 743-854. Donors, mostly white British, included more females; clonal diversity was possibly underestimated.

About this clone itself: Its antigen remains unknown.

The CDR3 consists of 13 residues. V lost 5 bases to trimming and J lost 6 bases, with 14 bases between them. This clonotype was obtained from an adult in good health. The V and J genes are TRBV23-1 and TRBJ2-7, with D perhaps TRBD1 or TRBD2 (5 bases each). TRBV23-1 is an open reading frame, and its role is uncertain. This specimen consisted of peripheral blood, obtained on day 0 of AZD1222 vaccination. The CDR3 DNA reads TGCGCCAGCAGTTCCTTGGGGGACGCCGAGCAGTACTTC. This encodes CASSSLGDAEQYF.